The 29 T cell receptor beta chains reported below all come from one sample, sequenced in a study of cytomegalovirus exposure and HLA in healthy donors. In the PCR, 60 Vbeta and 13 Jbeta primers were used. Clones were sequenced by immunoSEQ multiplex PCR, and TCRdb holds only the in-frame ones, with some missing. Among approximately 120,000 clones, 81% were seen once, and the ten largest hold around 4%. Sequencing was performed on PBMCs. Source of these receptors: a man younger than 35 in good health and CMV-seropositive.

The CDR3 here is CAWSDPMGQAASPQHF. CDR3 nucleotide sequence: TGTGCCTGGAGTGACCCAATGGGGCAGGCCGCCTCGCCCCAGCATTTT. J is TRBJ1-5 and V is TRBV30; D might be TRBD1 (5 bases). The CDR3 length is 16 residues. CDR1 is GTSNPN and CDR2 is SVGIG in the germline V gene (reference sequence). The V end was cut by 1 base, the J end by 9 bases, with 22 bases between.

The V call is TRBV6-6, the J call TRBJ2-3; D is possibly TRBD1 (5 bases). Per germline, CDR1 MNHNY and CDR2 SVGAGI (reference sequence). V lost 5 bases to trimming and J lost 0 bases, with 15 bases between them. The CDR3 extends over 16 amino acids. The CDR3 sequence is CASSPTRVPSTDTQYF. The CDR3 DNA follows: TGTGCCAGCAGTCCAACCAGGGTCCCTAGCACAGATACGCAGTATTTT.

CDR3 sequence reads: CASARSPLTGVPYNEQFF. The CDR3 coding sequence is TGTGCCAGCGCCAGAAGCCCTCTAACAGGGGTTCCCTACAATGAGCAGTTCTTC. This chain joins TRBV18 and TRBJ2-1; 7 bases match TRBD1. The CDR3 sequence is 18 residues long. With 8 bases clipped from V and 2 bases from J, the junction kept 18 bases outside the gene matches. Germline loops: CDR1 KGHSH, CDR2 LQKENI.

In its sample, this clone was seen once. Here the CDR3 reads CASSSGQGGLSSYGYTF. CDR3 nucleotide sequence: TGTGCCAGCAGTTCTGGACAGGGGGGCCTAAGCTCCTATGGCTACACCTTC. This rearrangement joins TRBV28 to TRBJ1-2, with 10 bases matching TRBD1. After removal of 4 bases from V and 4 bases from J, the junction contained 12 bases not matched to a gene. This CDR3 contains 17 residues. Germline CDR1 MDHEN, CDR2 SYDVKM.

The chain joins TRBV5-4 to TRBJ1-1; the D gene is possibly TRBD1 (5 bases). The CDR3 is made up of 13 amino acids. Per the germline V gene, CDR1 is SGHNT and CDR2 is YYREEE (reference sequence). Trimming removed 4 bases from V and 1 base from J, with 8 bases in between. The CDR3 region is CASSRTGNTEAFF. CDR3 sequence (DNA): TGTGCCAGCAGCCGTACAGGGAACACTGAAGCTTTCTTT. Together with reference TRBV5-4 and TRBJ1-1, the CDR3 gives the full variable domain: ETGVTQSPTHLIKTRGQQVTLRCSSQSGHNTVSWYQQALGQGPQFIFQYYREEENGRGNFPPRFSGLQFPNYSSELNVNALELDDSALYLCASSRTGNTEAFFGQGTRLTVV.

The count of this clone is one. In nucleotides, the CDR3 is TGTGCCGGTAAGGGACAGGGCGTTCCAGATACGCAGTATTTT. This codes for CAGKGQGVPDTQYF. The rearrangement uses TRBV14 and TRBJ2-3; 9 nucleotides agree with TRBD1. From germline, CDR1 is SGHDN and CDR2 FVKESK. The CDR3 runs 14 residues. The trim removed 11 bases at V and 4 bases at J, leaving 10 bases unmatched.

This chain uses TRBV7-2 with TRBJ1-1; the D is unclear. The CDR3 spans 13 residues. Deletions cut 3 bases from V and 2 bases from J, with 7 bases between. Germline assignment: CDR1 SGHTA and CDR2 FQGNSA. The CDR3 reads CASSLAGNTEAFF. The CDR3 bases are TGTGCCAGCAGCTTGGCAGGAAACACTGAAGCTTTCTTT.

This chain joins TRBV11-3 and TRBJ2-3; perhaps TRBD2 as D (6 bases). The CDR3 has 15 amino acids. V lost 1 base and J 0 bases, leaving 8 bases between the germline ends. The V gene's germline CDR1 is SGHNT and CDR2 YENEEA. The CDR3 nucleotides read TGTGCCAGCAGCTTAGCCGGGAGCAGCACAGATACGCAGTATTTT. Residues: CASSLAGSSTDTQYF.

This clone has just one count. This chain connects TRBV2 to TRBJ2-5; 8 positions agree with TRBD1. The CDR3 runs 12 residues. Germline V gene lookup returns CDR1 SNHLY and CDR2 FYNNEI. V shed 6 bases and J 6 bases; nucleotides not matched to a gene: 3. CDR3 bases: TGTGCCAGCAGAGGACAGGGCCAGACCCAGTACTTC. Translating it yields CASRGQGQTQYF.

CDR3 in DNA: TGTGCCAGCAGTGCCTCGGGACAGGTGAACACTGAAGCTTTCTTT. It is translated as CASSASGQVNTEAFF. The chain employs TRBV2 and TRBJ1-1; 8 bases agree with TRBD1. Germline V CDR1 and CDR2: SNHLY, FYNNEI. The ends lost 4 bases at V and 0 bases at J; junction bases unmatched: 4. The CDR3 length is 15 residues.

A single count supports this clone. This chain connects TRBV7-9 to TRBJ1-2; D is possibly TRBD1 (6 bases). The V gene's germline CDR1 is SEHNR and CDR2 FQNEAQ (reference sequence). The CDR3 has 16 amino acids. The germline V and J ends were trimmed by 5 bases and 8 bases, with 24 bases remaining between them. CDR3 sequence: CASSNGVTGSGRGYTF. The CDR3 bases are TGTGCCAGCAGCAACGGAGTGACAGGCTCCGGACGAGGCTACACCTTC.

The chain employs TRBV7-9 and TRBJ2-7; possibly TRBD1 for D (5 bases). This CDR3 comprises 14 residues. Per germline, CDR1 SEHNR and CDR2 FQNEAQ (reference sequence). The germline V and J ends were trimmed by 5 bases and 1 base, with 12 bases remaining between them. The CDR3 loop is CASSQDIKSYEQYF. CDR3 DNA sequence: TGTGCCAGCAGCCAGGACATAAAATCCTACGAGCAGTACTTC.

V is TRBV11-2 and J is TRBJ2-7, with 8 bases that match TRBD1. Looked up from germline, CDR1 is SGHAT and CDR2 is FQNNGV. The CDR3 covers 14 residues. V lost 4 bases to trimming and J lost 5 bases; unmatched junction nucleotides: 7. This CDR3 is CASSSSDRGHEQYF. The CDR3, as DNA: TGTGCCAGCAGCTCGAGCGACAGGGGACACGAGCAGTACTTC.

The chain joins TRBV2 to TRBJ2-5; D may be TRBD2 (5 bases). Trimming pared 4 bases from V and 4 bases from J, leaving 7 bases between. From germline, CDR1 is SNHLY and CDR2 FYNNEI. CDR3 length: 12 residues. The DNA for the CDR3 is TGTGCCAGCAGTGCGGGGAGAGAGACCCAGTACTTC. This translates into CASSAGRETQYF. The whole variable domain, filled in from reference TRBV2 and TRBJ2-5, reads EPEVTQTPSHQVTQMGQEVILRCVPISNHLYFYWYRQILGQKVEFLVSFYNNEISEKSEIFDDQFSVERPDGSNFTLKIRSTKLEDSAMYFCASSAGRETQYFGPGTRLLVL.

The chain recombines TRBV5-1 with TRBJ1-2; TRBD1 matches 10 bases. The CDR3 extends over 15 amino acids. The J segment lost 4 bases and the V segment lost 4 bases, leaving 7 bases of the junction unmatched. Germline V gene sequence: CDR1 SGHRS, CDR2 YFSETQ. The CDR3 DNA reads as TGCGCCAGCAGCCCAACGACAGGGGGCGGCTATGGCTACACCTTC. Encoded protein: CASSPTTGGGYGYTF.

This chain uses TRBV11-2 with TRBJ2-7; D is unresolved. Trimming removed 4 bases at V and 4 bases at J, with 17 bases between. This CDR3 contains 15 residues. The germline CDR1 and CDR2 sequences are SGHAT and FQNNGV. In DNA form, the CDR3 reads TGTGCCAGCAGCTCCCGCCAAACGTCAGGTTACGAGCAGTACTTC. It encodes CASSSRQTSGYEQYF.

This chain joins TRBV7-6 and TRBJ2-7, with D perhaps matching TRBD2 (5 bases). Trimming cost V 5 bases and J 0 bases, with 8 bases left between them. The CDR3 has 13 amino acids. From germline, CDR1 is SGHVS and CDR2 FNYEAQ. CDR3: CASSPGYSYEQYF. DNA for the CDR3: TGTGCCAGCAGCCCGGGGTACTCCTACGAGCAGTACTTC.

The chain recombines TRBV27 with TRBJ2-1, with 9 bases aligning to TRBD1. Germline V gene lookup returns CDR1 MNHEY and CDR2 SMNVEV (reference sequence). The junction had 11 bases not matched to a gene; V was cut back by 6 bases and J by 5 bases. CDR3 length: 16 amino acids. The CDR3 is CASRGGIGTGNNEQFF. Written as DNA, the CDR3 is TGTGCCAGCAGAGGGGGGATCGGGACAGGGAACAATGAGCAGTTCTTC.

This chain links TRBV9 with TRBJ2-5; 10 bases are a match to TRBD1. V dropped 5 bases and J dropped 4; count of bases not matched to a gene: 17. Germline CDR1 and CDR2: SGDLS and YYNGEE. The CDR3 runs 18 residues. In DNA form, the CDR3 reads TGTGCCAGCAGGAAACAGCTTCAACCGGGACAGGGGAGAGAGACCCAGTACTTC. Translation gives CASRKQLQPGQGRETQYF. Full variable domain (rest looked up from reference TRBV9 and TRBJ2-5): DSGVTQTPKHLITATGQRVTLRCSPRSGDLSVYWYQQSLDQGLQFLIQYYNGEERAKGNILERFSAQQFPDLHSELNLSSLELGDSALYFCASRKQLQPGQGRETQYFGPGTRLLVL.

This chain links TRBV7-2 with TRBJ2-5, with D perhaps matching TRBD2 (5 bases). Germline values: CDR1 SGHTA, CDR2 FQGNSA. CDR3 size: 13 residues. The ends were cut back, 1 base at V and 7 bases at J, with 10 bases in the middle. CDR3: CASSLGPGRTQYF. The CDR3 bases are TGTGCCAGCAGCTTAGGCCCGGGAAGGACCCAGTACTTC.

This chain uses TRBV19 with TRBJ2-7; TRBD1 agrees at 10 bases. Germline lookup yields CDR1 LNHDA and CDR2 SQIVND (reference sequence). Trimming cost V 5 bases and J 4 bases; bases outside gene matches: 2. The CDR3 runs 13 residues. The DNA of the CDR3 is TGTGCCAGTAGTTGGGACAGGGGTTACGAGCAGTACTTC. Translating gives CASSWDRGYEQYF.

This clone was seen a handful of times. This chain uses TRBV5-1 with TRBJ2-7; TRBD2 matches at 7 bases. The V and J ends lost 4 bases and 3 bases, in that order; junction bases with no gene match: 10. This CDR3 is 15 amino acids long. Germline assignment: CDR1 SGHRS and CDR2 YFSETQ. CDR3 protein: CASSPEGRASYEQYF. The CDR3 DNA reads as TGCGCCAGCAGCCCCGAGGGGAGGGCAAGCTACGAGCAGTACTTC. The variable domain in full, completed from reference TRBV5-1 and TRBJ2-7, reads KAGVTQTPRYLIKTRGQQVTLSCSPISGHRSVSWYQQTPGQGLQFLFEYFSETQRNKGNFPGRFSGRQFSNSRSEMNVSTLELGDSALYLCASSPEGRASYEQYFGPGTRLTVT.

The CDR3 DNA is TGTGCCATCAGCCAAAACAGGGAATCCTACGAGCAGTACTTC. It translates to CAISQNRESYEQYF. The chain links TRBV10-3 to TRBJ2-7; D perhaps matches TRBD1 (6 bases). Germline-derived CDR1 and CDR2 are ENHRY and SYGVKD. The CDR3 length is 14 residues. V was pared by 6 bases and J by 1 base, with 13 bases between.

As DNA, the CDR3 is TGTGCCTGGAGTGGACAATATTCACCCCTCCACTTT. Its translation: CAWSGQYSPLHF. This rearrangement joins TRBV30 to TRBJ1-6; D not certain. Germline-derived CDR1 and CDR2 are GTSNPN and SVGIG (reference sequence). V lost 1 base and J 8 bases, leaving 6 bases between the germline ends. CDR3 length equals 12 residues.

The chain links TRBV9 to TRBJ1-1; a weak D match, TRBD1 (6 bases). V lost 3 bases, J lost 3 bases, and 21 bases lay in between. The germline CDR1 and CDR2 sequences are SGDLS and YYNGEE. This CDR3 has 17 amino acids. The CDR3 sequence: CASSDQGFGGPHTEAFF. CDR3 bases: TGTGCCAGCAGCGATCAGGGATTTGGGGGCCCTCACACTGAAGCTTTCTTT.

The chain links TRBV7-9 to TRBJ2-1; 7 nucleotides agree with TRBD1. V lost 5 bases and J lost 6; bases outside the gene matches: 7. Germline CDR1 is SEHNR and CDR2 is FQNEAQ (reference sequence). This CDR3 has 14 amino acids. Here the CDR3 DNA reads TGTGCCAGCAGCAGTAACCGGGACAGCAATGAGCAGTTCTTC. It specifies CASSSNRDSNEQFF.

In this sample, this clone turned up once. The chain carries TRBV5-1 and TRBJ2-7, with 8 positions matching TRBD1. Germline lookup yields CDR1 SGHRS and CDR2 YFSETQ. CDR3 length: 14 residues. V lost 0 bases to trimming and J lost 3 bases; unmatched junction nucleotides: 2. The CDR3, as DNA: TGCGCCAGCAGCTTGGGGACAGGGAACTACGAGCAGTACTTC. Translation: CASSLGTGNYEQYF.

The chain joins TRBV5-1 to TRBJ1-1, with TRBD1 matching 9 bases. The CDR3 covers 13 residues. Germline CDR1 SGHRS, CDR2 YFSETQ. The junction had 4 bases not matched to a gene; V was cut back by 5 bases and J by 5 bases. DNA for the CDR3: TGCGCCAGCAGTCTTGACAGGGGGACTGAAGCTTTCTTT. It translates to CASSLDRGTEAFF.

V gene TRBV6-6 combines with J gene TRBJ1-2, with D possibly matching TRBD1 (5 bases). This CDR3 contains 12 residues. V lost 7 bases and J 5 bases, leaving 11 bases between the germline ends. CDR1 and CDR2 (germline): MNHNY, SVGAGI (reference sequence). CDR3 amino acids: CASTEGRYGYTF. The CDR3 nucleotides are TGTGCCAGCACTGAGGGGAGGTATGGCTACACCTTC.